The 3 T cell receptor beta chains listed next were all sequenced from one sample in a study of blood T cell repertoires in COVID-19. Sequencing was performed with immunoSEQ multiplex PCR; in TCRdb, only in-frame clones are kept and a portion is missing. The sample holds 140,000 to 150,000 clones, approximately 80% seen once. The sequencing input was peripheral blood. The source of these receptors is a man between 60 and 75 years old with active or convalescent COVID-19.

This clone occurred once. V usage is TRBV5-1 and J usage is TRBJ2-1, with TRBD2 as a possible D gene (6 bases). Germline-derived CDR1 and CDR2 are SGHRS and YFSETQ. Trimming took 0 bases from V and 5 from J, leaving 6 bases between them. The CDR3 length is 13 residues. CDR3 loop: CASSLAGDNEQFF. The CDR3 DNA reads TGCGCCAGCAGCTTGGCGGGGGACAATGAGCAGTTCTTC.

The chain joins TRBV6-2 or TRBV6-3 to TRBJ1-1, with D perhaps TRBD1 (5 bases). The CDR3 consists of 14 residues. From germline, CDR1 is MNHEY and CDR2 SVGEGT. V lost 2 bases, J lost 3 bases, and 10 bases lay in between. The chain's CDR3 is CASSYPGQDTEAFF. In DNA, the CDR3 is TGTGCCAGCAGTTACCCAGGACAAGACACTGAAGCTTTCTTT.

This chain uses TRBV4-1 with TRBJ1-5, with unresolved D. This CDR3 comprises 15 residues. The ends were cut back, 3 bases at V and 9 bases at J, with 18 bases in the middle. Germline CDR1 reads MGHRA; CDR2 reads YSYEKL. CDR3 nucleotide sequence: TGCGCCAGCAGCCAGGCCTCCCGGAGTTCCGGGCCCCAGCATTTT. Its translation: CASSQASRSSGPQHF.